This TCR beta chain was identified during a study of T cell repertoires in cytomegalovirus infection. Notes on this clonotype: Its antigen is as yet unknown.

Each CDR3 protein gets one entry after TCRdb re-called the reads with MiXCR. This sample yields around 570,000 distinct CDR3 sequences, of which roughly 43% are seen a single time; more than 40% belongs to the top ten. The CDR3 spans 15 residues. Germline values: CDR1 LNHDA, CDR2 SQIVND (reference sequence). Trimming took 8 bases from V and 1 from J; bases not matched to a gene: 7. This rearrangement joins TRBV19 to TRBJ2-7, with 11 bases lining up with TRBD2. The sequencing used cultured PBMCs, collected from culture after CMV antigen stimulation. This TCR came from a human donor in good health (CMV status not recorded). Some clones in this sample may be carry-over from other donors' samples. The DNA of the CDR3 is TGTGCCAGTCGTCGGGGGACTAGCGGATCCTACGAGCAGTACTTC. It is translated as CASRRGTSGSYEQYF. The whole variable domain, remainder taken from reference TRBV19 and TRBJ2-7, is DGGITQSPKYLFRKEGQNVTLSCEQNLNHDAMYWYRQDPGQGLRLIYYSQIVNDFQKGDIAEGYSVSREKKESFPLTVTSAQKNPTAFYLCASRRGTSGSYEQYFGPGTRLTVT.